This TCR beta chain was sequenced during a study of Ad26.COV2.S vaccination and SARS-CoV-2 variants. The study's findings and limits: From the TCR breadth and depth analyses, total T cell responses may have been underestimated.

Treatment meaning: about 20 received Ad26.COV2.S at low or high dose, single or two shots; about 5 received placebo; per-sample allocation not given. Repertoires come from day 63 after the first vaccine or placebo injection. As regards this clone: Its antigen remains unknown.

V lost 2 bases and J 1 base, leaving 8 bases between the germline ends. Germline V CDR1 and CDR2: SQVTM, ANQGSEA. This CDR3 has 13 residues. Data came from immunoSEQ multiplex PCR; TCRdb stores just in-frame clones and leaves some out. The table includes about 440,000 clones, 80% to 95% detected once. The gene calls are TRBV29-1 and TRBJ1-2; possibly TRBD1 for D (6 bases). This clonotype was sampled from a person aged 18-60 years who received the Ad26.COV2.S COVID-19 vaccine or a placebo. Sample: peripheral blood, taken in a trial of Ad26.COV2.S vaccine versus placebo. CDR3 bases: TGCAGCGTTGAAAACAGGGATAACTATGGCTACACCTTC. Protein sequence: CSVENRDNYGYTF.